The rows below give T cell receptor beta chains drawn from one sample of a study of cytomegalovirus exposure and HLA in healthy donors. Profiling relied on immunoSEQ multiplex PCR, and the TCRdb table lists in-frame clones only, not all of them. The sample holds 170,000 or so clones, around 84% seen once. Sequencing was done on a sample of PBMCs. All receptors derive from a man aged 18 to 30 in good health and CMV-seronegative. The CDR3 runs from the conserved cysteine through the conserved F or W. Clone size is stated in some rows and not others, as once, few, many or a class when expanded.

J gene,clone size,V gene,CDR3 protein
TRBJ2-5,-,TRBV5-1,CASSLGARETQYF
TRBJ1-1,few,TRBV4-1,CASSGQPNTEAFF
TRBJ2-7,-,TRBV7-2,CASSNGLAGGEQYF
TRBJ2-2,once,TRBV7-2,CASSLGQRAGELFF
TRBJ2-3,-,TRBV14,CASSLGLGDTDTQYF
TRBJ2-5,-,TRBV7-2,CASSLPTGGLETQYF
TRBJ2-5,-,TRBV19,CASRGTSGGETQYF
TRBJ1-2,-,TRBV19,CASSIRGDNYGYTF
TRBJ1-1,-,TRBV11-2,CASSSVGGVGTEAFF
TRBJ1-2,-,TRBV11-2,CASSTWDFGGYGYTF
TRBJ2-5,-,TRBV7-2,CASSLAGSGREYQETQYF
TRBJ1-3,once,TRBV5-1,CASSLEGRGHSGNTIYF
TRBJ2-7,-,TRBV7-2,CASSLGDPGLAGVSYEQYF
TRBJ2-5,-,TRBV28,CASSFRRGSWETQYF
TRBJ2-5,once,TRBV25-1,CASSDPGQLQETQYF
TRBJ1-2,few,TRBV20-1,CSASQGGGYTF
TRBJ2-6,-,TRBV2,CASSRDRGPGANVLTF
TRBJ1-2,-,TRBV2,CASSSGTGNYGYTF
TRBJ2-3,-,TRBV2,CASSTRGSTDTQYF
TRBJ1-3,-,TRBV28,CASSLQGLTGNTIYF
TRBJ1-6,-,TRBV2,CASSEGGLLNSPLHF
TRBJ1-4,-,TRBV4-3,CASSQGWVDRRPATNEKLFF
TRBJ2-3,-,TRBV5-1,CASSPFRTGTDTQYF
TRBJ1-3,once,TRBV7-9,CSSSLGTTLTLSGNTIYF
TRBJ2-7,once,TRBV2,CASSGSGGPYEQYF
TRBJ2-1,-,TRBV4-1,CASSPRGAGGWNEQFF
TRBJ2-1,-,TRBV29-1,CSVDLWAPGGEQFF
TRBJ2-1,-,TRBV7-9,CASSSLAGDNNEQFF
TRBJ1-3,few,TRBV28,CASSYIGQGSEDTIYF
TRBJ1-5,-,TRBV27,CASSLGAGTGGDGGDQPQHF
TRBJ2-1,-,TRBV7-6,CASSSPRGSGVLSYNEQFF
TRBJ2-5,-,TRBV5-1,CASSFSTEFQETQYF
TRBJ1-2,-,TRBV10-1,CASSARDRGECTF
TRBJ1-3,-,TRBV18,CASSLAGTSSGNTIYF
TRBJ2-1,-,TRBV28,CASSLFRGSNNEQFF
TRBJ2-6,-,TRBV29-1,CSVENRDRDSGANVLTF
TRBJ2-3,-,TRBV18,CASSPPVGSTDTQYF
TRBJ2-5,-,TRBV7-9,CASSLGQGVYETQYF